The clone carrying this TCR beta chain was counted a few times. Authors' analysis steps: Amplification with reference gene primers provided the estimates of nucleated cell counts. TCRdb keeps only in-frame clones here, not all; method: immunoSEQ multiplex PCR. V, J and clone size reflect that table, while D and trimming were determined from the DNA. The sample includes about 240,000 clones, around 89% seen only once; the top ten take under 5%. The study assigned cohorts using participant-reported clinical history. The sample originates from a study of blood T cell repertoires in COVID-19. The CDR3 runs 14 residues. With 5 bases removed from V and 3 bases from J, the gap between germline ends came to 11 bases. Germline V gene data show CDR1 as SGHTA and CDR2 as FQGNSA.

The sequence derives from a woman in her 30s who had recovered from COVID-19. Material for sequencing was PBMCs or T cells enriched from blood (not recorded which). This chain uses TRBV7-2 with TRBJ1-5; no clear D. CDR3 nucleotide sequence: TGTGCCAGCAGCAGCGGACTGAACAATCAGCCCCAGCATTTT. Amino acid sequence: CASSSGLNNQPQHF.